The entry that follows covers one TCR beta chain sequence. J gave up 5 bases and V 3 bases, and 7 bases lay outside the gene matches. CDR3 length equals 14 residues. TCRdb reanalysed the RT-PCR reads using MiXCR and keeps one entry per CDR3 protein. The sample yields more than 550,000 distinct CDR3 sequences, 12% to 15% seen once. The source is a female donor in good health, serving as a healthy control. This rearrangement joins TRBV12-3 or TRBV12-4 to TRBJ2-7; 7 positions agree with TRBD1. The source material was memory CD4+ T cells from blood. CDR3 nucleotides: TGTGCCAGCAGTTTTTATGACAGGGCCGACGAGCAGTACTTC. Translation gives CASSFYDRADEQYF.